This is a list of T cell receptor beta chains from one sample in a study of radiation and T cells in renal cell carcinoma. The table came from immunoSEQ multiplex PCR; TCRdb's copy has only in-frame clones and leaves some out. The sample includes about 83,000 clones, approximately 87% seen only once; the top ten take 2% to 3%. Sample: blood, taken from a patient whose treatment included radiotherapy and nephrectomy. The receptors derive from a woman aged 55-75 years with renal cell carcinoma. The CDR3 runs from the conserved cysteine through the conserved F or W. The D gene is left open where the match is weak. Only part of the rows carry a size: once, few, many, or a class if the clone is expanded.

>TRBV9|TRBJ1-1|.|.
CASSVANTEAFF
TGTGCCAGCAGCGTGGCGAACACTGAAGCTTTCTTT
>TRBV28|TRBJ1-3|.|.
CASSLTDSGNTIYF
TGTGCCAGCAGCCTGACAGACTCTGGAAACACCATATATTTT
>TRBV19|TRBJ1-1|.|.
CASSLNAENTEAFF
TGTGCCAGTAGTCTGAATGCGGAGAACACTGAAGCTTTCTTT
>TRBV27|TRBJ1-5|TRBD1|.
CASMGPGGGQPQHF
TGTGCCAGCATGGGGCCAGGGGGCGGTCAGCCCCAGCATTTT
>TRBV5-6|TRBJ1-2|.|few
CASSLRGGHYGYTF
TGTGCCAGCAGCCTCCGTGGGGGACACTATGGCTACACCTTC
>TRBV7-2|TRBJ1-1|TRBD1|.
CASSLGQGHTEAFF
TGTGCCAGCAGCTTGGGACAGGGGCACACTGAAGCTTTCTTT
>TRBV4-3|TRBJ2-1|TRBD2|.
CASSQETVLADTPALDEQFF
TGCGCCAGCAGCCAAGAAACGGTACTAGCGGATACACCGGCGTTGGATGAGCAGTTCTTC
>TRBV19|TRBJ1-4|.|.
CASSEGAGEKLFF
TGTGCCAGTAGTGAAGGGGCTGGTGAAAAACTGTTTTTT
>TRBV2|TRBJ1-3|.|.
CASTPGHLNSGNTIYF
TGTGCCAGCACTCCGGGACATCTAAACTCTGGAAACACCATATATTTT
>TRBV28|TRBJ1-3|.|.
CASSSILDSGNTIYF
TGTGCCAGCAGTTCTATCCTAGACTCTGGAAACACCATATATTTT
>TRBV28|TRBJ1-1|.|.
CASSPTVAEAFF
TGTGCCAGCAGCCCCACCGTGGCTGAAGCTTTCTTT
>TRBV19|TRBJ2-7|TRBD2|.
CASSIESKQEGLAGVEQYF
TGTGCCAGTAGTATAGAATCGAAACAGGAGGGACTAGCGGGAGTCGAGCAGTACTTC
>TRBV7-2|TRBJ2-5|.|.
CASSLYGGRETQYF
TGTGCCAGCAGCTTATATGGGGGCCGAGAGACCCAGTACTTC
>TRBV9|TRBJ2-7|.|.
CASSLAHSDHEQYF
TGTGCCAGCAGCCTCGCCCACAGTGACCACGAGCAGTACTTC
>TRBV27|TRBJ1-2|TRBD1|.
CASSPITGAINYGYTF
TGTGCCAGCAGTCCCATTACAGGGGCGATAAACTATGGCTACACCTTC
>TRBV6-5|TRBJ1-2|TRBD1|.
CASSNQGAIGGYTF
TGTGCCAGCAGTAATCAGGGGGCCATTGGGGGCTACACCTTC
>TRBV5-4|TRBJ2-5|.|.
CASSLEEKETQYF
TGTGCCAGCAGCTTAGAGGAAAAAGAGACCCAGTACTTC
>TRBV9|TRBJ1-1|.|.
CASNPRGGRGTEAFF
TGTGCCAGCAACCCAAGGGGGGGCCGAGGCACTGAAGCTTTCTTT
>TRBV4-2|TRBJ2-7|.|.
CASSQGRGPSYEQYF
TGTGCCAGCAGCCAAGGGCGTGGACCTTCCTACGAGCAGTACTTC
>TRBV20-1|TRBJ1-1|TRBD1|few
CSGTGNTEAFF
TGCAGTGGGACAGGCAACACTGAAGCTTTCTTT
>TRBV5-1|TRBJ2-2|.|.
CASSLAGGIGELFF
TGCGCCAGCAGCTTGGCGGGGGGCATCGGGGAGCTGTTTTTT
>TRBV4-1|TRBJ1-1|TRBD1|few
CASSPSRDREAFF
TGCGCCAGCAGCCCTTCCCGGGACAGGGAAGCTTTCTTT
>TRBV16|TRBJ2-1|TRBD2|once
CASSQWLAGNNEQFF
TGTGCCAGCAGCCAATGGCTAGCGGGAAATAATGAGCAGTTCTTC
>TRBV7-6|TRBJ2-1|TRBD2|.
CASREGLAGRNEQFF
TGTGCCAGCAGGGAGGGACTAGCGGGGCGGAATGAGCAGTTCTTC